This T cell receptor (beta chain) derives from a study of blood T cells in healthy people across ages. The people who gave samples were healthy Caucasians from Russia, aged 6 to 90. Alongside a J-beta primer mix, a sample-barcoded 5' primer served in a second PCR lasting about 7 to 12 cycles. A single record per CDR3 protein comes from TCRdb applying MiXCR to the 5' RACE reads. The sample lists 450,000 to 600,000 distinct CDR3 sequences, about 28% occurring once. Study-level findings and limits: As age increased, TCR beta diversity per million T cells fell in a roughly linear fashion.

Germline V gives CDR1 SEHNR, CDR2 FQNEAQ (reference sequence). The CDR3 extends over 16 amino acids. Comment on this clonotype: Its target is unknown. A read error may produce the germline difference seen at one junction end.

These records were also assigned to another study, of T cells of mothers and their children. In that study: Second-PCR amplification with M1S added sample barcodes and 2-4 random nucleotides. Maternal samples each gave over 9 million TCR beta CDR3 reads, and child samples roughly 3 million each.

The rearrangement uses TRBV7-9 and TRBJ2-5; 14 nucleotides match TRBD2. The source of this sequence is a boy aged 2 to 10 in good health. Sequenced: blood. Here the CDR3 reads CASSPWTSGRQGTQYF. The CDR3 bases are TGTGCCAGCAGCCCATGGACTAGCGGGAGGCAAGGGACCCAGTACTTC. The full variable domain, completed using reference TRBV7-9 and TRBJ2-5, is DTGVSQNPRHKITKRGQNVTFRCDPISEHNRLYWYRQTLGQGPEFLTYFQNEAQLEKSRLLSDRFSAERPKGSFSTLEIQRTEQGDSAMYLCASSPWTSGRQGTQYFGPGTRLLVL.